The entry below gives a single T cell receptor (beta chain) sequence along with its context. Its matching antigen is unknown. The sample originates from a study of T cells expressing NK-cell markers. Study summary: It was sorted CD3+CD56-NKG2C+, CD3+CD56+NKG2C- and CD3+CD56+NKG2C+ T cells that provided the TCR beta repertoires. Notes on the study in general: Dominant NKG2C+ clonotype frequencies of roughly 1.0-7.0% of CD8+ T cells were measured in over five donors.

UMIs accompanied the 5'RACE template switching by which TCR beta cDNA was made. TCRdb re-called the 5' RACE reads and shows each CDR3 protein once, DNA omitted. This sample carries 350,000 to 450,000 distinct CDR3 sequences, with around 5.3% going to the ten biggest clones. The V gene's germline CDR1 is SQVTM and CDR2 ANQGSEA. The CDR3 loop spans 17 amino acids. The chain uses TRBV29-1 and TRBJ2-3; lacking DNA, the TRBD2 call made by TCRdb goes unchecked. This clonotype was sampled from a man aged 18-70 years in good health. The sample was blood T cells: a sorted CD56 or NKG2C T cell subset, CD4+ or CD8+ T cells, or bulk PBMC T cells (not recorded which). The chain's CDR3 is CSVAGLAGNPSTDTQYF.